The entry that follows covers one T cell receptor beta chain sequence. What it binds is unknown. With 1 base removed from V and 0 bases from J, the gap between germline ends came to 10 bases. The CDR3 spans 15 residues. In germline, CDR1 is GTSNPN, CDR2 SVGIG (reference sequence). These data belong to a study of beta chain features in type 1 diabetes. Study observations and caveats: The naive, central memory and Treg TCRB repertoires of patients appeared to be more similar to one another than those of healthy donors. Fewer insertions but more deletions were seen at VDJ junctions in type 1 diabetes patients. TCRB CDR3s were moderately but significantly shorter in Type 1 diabetes patients in all four CD4+ subsets.

Investigators reverse transcribed all isolated RNA, so they sequenced expressed TCRB transcripts. Data came from immunoSEQ multiplex PCR; TCRdb stores just in-frame clones and leaves some out. In the table there are tens of thousands of clones, roughly half of which are singletons. Sorting gave populations that all exceeded 98% purity. The source is a man under 40 with type 1 diabetes. Sequencing was carried out using stem cell memory CD4+ T cells from blood. This chain links TRBV30 with TRBJ1-3; a possible D gene is TRBD1 (5 bases). In DNA, the CDR3 is TGTGCCTGGAGTGAAACAGGTTCCTCTGGAAACACCATATATTTT. Its translation: CAWSETGSSGNTIYF. Using reference TRBV30 and TRBJ1-3 for the parts outside the CDR3, the full variable domain is SQTIHQWPATLVQPVGSPLSLECTVEGTSNPNLYWYRQAAGRGLQLLFYSVGIGQISSEVPQNLSASRPQDRQFILSSKKLLLSDSGFYLCAWSETGSSGNTIYFGEGSWLTVV.